This T cell receptor (beta chain) was documented in a study of T cell responses to AZD1222 COVID-19 vaccine. Study-level findings and limits: Possibly, clonal diversity was underestimated; donors were largely white British and included more females. Baseline seropositivity occurred in only a handful of AZD1222 recipients.

Assay used: immunoSEQ multiplex PCR; TCRdb lists only in-frame clones, some missing. The sample yields around 150,000 clones, 70% to 90% seen once. Concerning this clone: Its antigen is undetermined.

Sequencing was performed on peripheral blood, taken on day 0 of AZD1222 vaccination. The TCR originated in an adult in good health.

The CDR3 region has the DNA TGTGCCAGCAGCGGCACAGGGGATCATTACAATGAGCAGTTCTTC. Its protein product is CASSGTGDHYNEQFF. The gene calls are TRBV9 and TRBJ2-1; TRBD1 matches 7 bases. The germline V gene encodes CDR1 SGDLS and CDR2 YYNGEE. The V and J ends lost 3 bases and 4 bases, in that order; junction bases with no gene match: 7. CDR3 size: 15 residues.